This record looks at one TCR beta chain sequence and its context. The target antigen is unknown. Synthesis of TCR beta cDNA was carried out from about 500 ng total RNA with a constant-region primer. It was through three nested multiplex PCR rounds of slightly modified ARM-PCR that TCR beta libraries arose. The first two PCR rounds used TRBV1-TRBV30 forward primers with a C-beta reverse primer, about 10 cycles each. TCRdb analysed the multiplex PCR reads with MiXCR anew, one entry per CDR3 protein. Of about 22,000 distinct CDR3 sequences listed, 70% to 90% were seen once; the top ten hold less than 40%. The V gene lost 5 bases and the J gene lost 6 bases, with 14 bases spanning the gap. Germline CDR1 reads SGHAT; CDR2 reads FQDESV (reference sequence). CDR3 length: 13 residues. Co-extraction of RNA and DNA was performed on about 20-32 mg of unsorted bulk tissue. Five distinct regions per tumor were sampled.

The sample belongs to a study of tumor-infiltrating lymphocytes in primary liver carcinoma. General study results and limits: Only about 7.5-24% of top clones were detected in all five tumor regions.

This receptor was taken from a woman aged 25 to 45 with primary liver carcinoma and hepatitis B virus infection. The specimen sequenced was liver tumor tissue from sampling region 2. Subset specified: tumor region T2, inferior pole. The V gene is TRBV11-1, the J gene TRBJ2-7; possibly TRBD1 for D (5 bases). CDR3 region: CASSTGCLREQYF. The CDR3 bases are TGTGCCAGCAGCACAGGATGCCTCCGCGAGCAGTACTTC.